The 17 T cell receptor beta chains in this list originate from one sample, sequenced in a study of beta chain features in type 1 diabetes. Investigators reverse transcribed all isolated RNA, so they sequenced expressed TCRB transcripts. The table came from immunoSEQ multiplex PCR; TCRdb's copy has only in-frame clones and leaves some out. The data hold about 230,000 clones, with over 8.5% observed a single time. What was sequenced was naive CD4+ T cells from blood. The receptors were gathered from a woman aged 18-29 years in good health.

This clone was seen more than once but under ten times. The V gene is TRBV4-1, the J gene TRBJ2-7; 11 positions agree with TRBD2. CDR1 MGHRA and CDR2 YSYEKL come from the germline V gene. V trimming: 2 bases; J trimming: 1 base; junction bases outside the gene matches: 4. This CDR3 is built from 16 residues. The CDR3 reads CASSQRASGRSYEQYF. The CDR3 DNA reads as TGCGCCAGCAGCCAAAGGGCTAGCGGGAGGTCCTACGAGCAGTACTTC.

The chain carries TRBV11-1 and TRBJ1-2; tentatively, D is TRBD1 (5 bases). The CDR3 runs 14 residues. Trimming removed 4 bases from V and 12 bases from J, with 21 bases in between. The V gene's germline CDR1 is SGHAT and CDR2 FQDESV (reference sequence). In DNA form, the CDR3 reads TGTGCCAGCAGCTCCGCAGCCCATCAGGGAATCGACACCTTC. Its translation is CASSSAAHQGIDTF.

The chain uses TRBV7-3 and TRBJ2-3, with 11 bases fitting TRBD2. From germline, CDR1 is SGHTA and CDR2 FQGTGA. The CDR3 spans 15 residues. The J segment lost 3 bases and the V segment lost 5 bases, leaving 4 bases of the junction unmatched. DNA for the CDR3: TGTGCCAGCAGCCCTAGCGGGGGGCGAACAGATACGCAGTATTTT. Translating it yields CASSPSGGRTDTQYF.

This clone was observed a few times. V usage is TRBV5-4 and J usage is TRBJ1-2, with a weak D call TRBD1 (5 bases). Trimming took off 6 bases at V and 2 bases at J, with 17 bases between the two ends. This CDR3 comprises 15 residues. Germline CDR1 SGHNT, CDR2 YYREEE (reference sequence). CDR3 nucleotide sequence: TGTGCCAGCACCCCCGGGTGGGGGGAAAACTATGGCTACACCTTC. Translating it yields CASTPGWGENYGYTF.

This clone has only a few counts. This sequence joins TRBV5-1 and TRBJ2-7, with 7 bases matching TRBD1. Germline V CDR1 and CDR2: SGHRS, YFSETQ. The CDR3 length is 15 residues. With 4 bases clipped from V and 6 bases from J, the junction kept 13 bases outside the gene matches. The CDR3 DNA is TGCGCCAGCAGCCCCACCGCAGGGGACAGCCGCGAGCAGTACTTC. It translates to CASSPTAGDSREQYF.

This clone has a handful of counts. The gene calls are TRBV2 and TRBJ1-6; the match to TRBD1 covers 9 bases. With 7 bases clipped from V and 7 bases from J, the junction kept 5 bases outside the gene matches. Germline CDR1 reads SNHLY; CDR2 reads FYNNEI. This CDR3 spans 14 amino acids. CDR3 amino acids: CASTGQGMNSPLHF. CDR3 nucleotide sequence: TGTGCCAGCACCGGACAGGGGATGAATTCACCCCTCCACTTT.

The chain uses TRBV2 and TRBJ2-5, with 14 nucleotides matching TRBD2. With 4 bases clipped from V and 4 bases from J, the junction kept 11 bases outside the gene matches. The CDR3 sequence is 18 residues long. CDR1 SNHLY and CDR2 FYNNEI come from the germline V gene. The CDR3 here is CASSGGLTSGGDRETQYF. The CDR3 bases are TGTGCCAGCAGTGGAGGACTGACTAGCGGGGGGGACCGAGAGACCCAGTACTTC.

The rearrangement joins TRBV5-4 to TRBJ2-7; 7 nucleotides align to TRBD1. CDR3 length equals 13 residues. Germline CDR1 and CDR2: SGHNT and YYREEE (reference sequence). The V segment lost 4 bases and the J segment 6 bases; nucleotides outside the gene matches: 7. The CDR3 reads CASSRQGPVEQYF. The CDR3 bases are TGTGCCAGCAGCCGACAGGGTCCGGTCGAGCAGTACTTC.

The rearrangement joins TRBV28 to TRBJ2-3, with D tentatively TRBD1 (6 bases). From germline, CDR1 is MDHEN and CDR2 SYDVKM. There are 14 residues in the CDR3. V was trimmed by 5 bases and J by 6 bases, leaving 15 bases between them. CDR3 amino acids: CASSLTGTLDTQYF. The CDR3 DNA reads as TGTGCCAGCAGTCTCACAGGGACGTTGGATACGCAGTATTTT.

This clone turned up a few times. This rearrangement joins TRBV5-1 to TRBJ1-2, with D unclear. The V gene lost 0 bases and the J gene lost 8 bases, with 20 bases spanning the gap. Germline V gene data show CDR1 as SGHRS and CDR2 as YFSETQ. There are 16 residues in the CDR3. This CDR3 reads CASSLGLAPKRSGYTF. The CDR3 DNA reads TGCGCCAGCAGCTTGGGTTTGGCCCCTAAGCGGTCGGGCTACACCTTC.

This clone showed up just a few times. V gene TRBV9 combines with J gene TRBJ2-5; maybe TRBD2 (7 bases). The germline V gene has CDR1 SGDLS and CDR2 YYNGEE. V was shortened by 4 bases and J by 11 bases, with 18 bases between the two germline ends. The CDR3 runs to 13 residues. This CDR3 reads CASSFDVEGGQYF. The CDR3 DNA reads as TGTGCCAGCAGCTTCGACGTCGAGGGGGGGCAGTACTTC.

This clone was counted a few times. The chain uses TRBV7-9 and TRBJ1-1; possible D gene TRBD1, 5 bases. From germline, CDR1 is SEHNR and CDR2 FQNEAQ (reference sequence). V was cut by 5 bases and J by 6 bases, with 10 bases left in between. CDR3 size: 12 residues. The DNA of the CDR3 is TGTGCCAGCAGCACGACGGGGGCTGAAGCTTTCTTT. This gives the protein CASSTTGAEAFF.

This clone has only a few counts. The gene calls are TRBV30 and TRBJ1-5; no definite D call. Germline V gene data show CDR1 as GTSNPN and CDR2 as SVGIG (reference sequence). CDR3 length: 14 residues. V gave up 3 bases and J gave up 7 bases, with 16 bases separating them. The CDR3 nucleotides read TGTGCCTGGAGCGGGATCGGTATAGGACAGCCCCAGCATTTT. Translation gives CAWSGIGIGQPQHF.

The rearrangement links TRBV25-1 to TRBJ2-1; TRBD2 aligns across 10 bases. Germline CDR1 is MGHDK and CDR2 is SYGVNS. J lost 3 bases, V lost 4 bases, and 12 bases had no gene match. The CDR3 is 18 amino acids. CDR3 in amino acids: CASSAVLAGGISYNEQFF. The DNA for the CDR3 is TGTGCCAGCAGTGCGGTGTTAGCGGGAGGTATAAGCTACAATGAGCAGTTCTTC.

This clone turned up a few times. The gene calls are TRBV12-5 and TRBJ2-1; the match to TRBD2 covers 10 bases. Losses at the gene ends were 4 bases for V and 4 bases for J; bases not matched to a gene: 7. The CDR3 contains 16 residues. CDR1 is LGHNT and CDR2 is FRNRAP in the germline V gene. For the CDR3, the DNA is TGTGCTAGTGGTTCCTCGAGCGGGGGGGGATACAATGAGCAGTTCTTC. Translation gives CASGSSSGGGYNEQFF.

This clone was recorded a few times. The chain links TRBV5-1 to TRBJ2-7; possible D gene TRBD2, 6 bases. Per germline, CDR1 SGHRS and CDR2 YFSETQ. Trimming pared 0 bases from V and 3 bases from J, leaving 13 bases between. This CDR3 contains 15 residues. CDR3 DNA sequence: TGCGCCAGCAGCTTGGCCTCGGGGGATGGCTACGAGCAGTACTTC. Amino acid sequence: CASSLASGDGYEQYF. Drawing the rest from reference TRBV5-1 and TRBJ2-7, the complete variable domain is KAGVTQTPRYLIKTRGQQVTLSCSPISGHRSVSWYQQTPGQGLQFLFEYFSETQRNKGNFPGRFSGRQFSNSRSEMNVSTLELGDSALYLCASSLASGDGYEQYFGPGTRLTVT.

This clone was counted ten times or more. The chain employs TRBV29-1 and TRBJ2-5; TRBD2 is a possible D gene (5 bases). V shed 8 bases and J shed 5 bases, with 18 bases lying between them. The CDR3 sequence is 13 residues long. The V gene's germline CDR1 is SQVTM and CDR2 ANQGSEA. The CDR3 sequence: CSFRASSLETQYF. The DNA of the CDR3 is TGCAGCTTCCGAGCTAGCTCTTTGGAGACCCAGTACTTC.